A selection of T cell receptor beta chains follows, all from one sample in a study of cytomegalovirus exposure and HLA in healthy donors. Only in-frame clones appear in the TCRdb table, and some are missing; sequencing was by immunoSEQ multiplex PCR. The sample has about 150,000 clones, about three quarters seen once; the top ten hold about 1.7%. The sequenced sample was PBMCs. Receptor source: a woman in her twenties or thirties in good health and CMV-seronegative. Both conserved end residues are part of each CDR3. D genes are given only for firm matches. For some rows the clone size is stated as once, few or many, or as a class when expanded; others skip it.

D gene: -
clone size: -
J gene: TRBJ2-7
V gene: TRBV9
CDR3 DNA: TGTGCCAGCAGCGTAGGAGGCCGCTCCTACGAGCAGTACTTC
CDR3 protein: CASSVGGRSYEQYF

D gene: TRBD1
clone size: -
J gene: TRBJ2-7
V gene: TRBV14
CDR3 DNA: TGTGCCAGCAGCCAAGGGGGACAGGGCCACGAGCAGTACTTC
CDR3 protein: CASSQGGQGHEQYF

D gene: -
clone size: -
J gene: TRBJ2-2
V gene: TRBV21-1
CDR3 DNA: TGTGCCAGCAGCAAAAGCACGACCGGCCCGGGGTTGTTGTTGGGCTGTGGCGGGGAGCTGTTTTTT
CDR3 protein: CASSKSTTGPGLLLGCGGELFF

D gene: TRBD1
clone size: -
J gene: TRBJ1-6
V gene: TRBV28
CDR3 DNA: TGTGCCAGCAGTCCCCGACAGGGGGCGAATAATTCACCCCTCCACTTT
CDR3 protein: CASSPRQGANNSPLHF

D gene: TRBD1
clone size: -
J gene: TRBJ2-5
V gene: TRBV5-1
CDR3 DNA: TGCGCCTCAAGTAGGGCACAGGGGTTACAAGAGACCCAGTACTTC
CDR3 protein: CASSRAQGLQETQYF

D gene: TRBD1
clone size: -
J gene: TRBJ1-4
V gene: TRBV2
CDR3 DNA: TGTGCCAGCAGTCCGGGACAGGGTAAAGCAAAACTGTTTTTT
CDR3 protein: CASSPGQGKAKLFF

D gene: -
clone size: -
J gene: TRBJ2-7
V gene: TRBV27
CDR3 DNA: TGTGCCAGCAGTTTAGGGACACGAGGTCGGATCTACGAGCAGTACTTC
CDR3 protein: CASSLGTRGRIYEQYF

D gene: -
clone size: -
J gene: TRBJ2-3
V gene: TRBV11-2
CDR3 DNA: TGTGCCAGCAGCTACGTACGAGCGGGTACGCAGTATTTT
CDR3 protein: CASSYVRAGTQYF

D gene: -
clone size: -
J gene: TRBJ2-7
V gene: TRBV6-1
CDR3 DNA: TGTGCCAGTCGTCAGGGCTCAGGGATTCGGTACGAGCAGTACTTC
CDR3 protein: CASRQGSGIRYEQYF

D gene: -
clone size: -
J gene: TRBJ2-1
V gene: TRBV11-2
CDR3 DNA: TGTGCCAGCAGCTTAGCGTTCAGCAATGAGCAGTTCTTC
CDR3 protein: CASSLAFSNEQFF

D gene: TRBD2
clone size: once
J gene: TRBJ2-7
V gene: TRBV13
CDR3 DNA: TGTGCCAGCAGCTTCAGCGGGGGTTTCTCCTACGAGCAGTACTTC
CDR3 protein: CASSFSGGFSYEQYF

D gene: TRBD1
clone size: -
J gene: TRBJ1-1
V gene: TRBV6-1
CDR3 DNA: TGTGCCAGCACCATAAGACAGGGGGCCCAGGTAGCTTTCTTT
CDR3 protein: CASTIRQGAQVAFF

D gene: -
clone size: -
J gene: TRBJ1-2
V gene: TRBV7-9
CDR3 DNA: TGTGCCAGCAGCTCCCCGCGAGGGCAGAACTATGGCTACACCTTC
CDR3 protein: CASSSPRGQNYGYTF

D gene: -
clone size: -
J gene: TRBJ1-2
V gene: TRBV6-5
CDR3 DNA: TGTGCCTCCTGCCAGGCGACCCTAACTAACTATGGCTACACCTTC
CDR3 protein: CASCQATLTNYGYTF

D gene: TRBD1
clone size: -
J gene: TRBJ1-1
V gene: TRBV5-4
CDR3 DNA: TGTGCCAGCAGCTCCCGGACAGGGAACACTGAAGCTTTCTTT
CDR3 protein: CASSSRTGNTEAFF

D gene: -
clone size: -
J gene: TRBJ1-2
V gene: TRBV9
CDR3 DNA: TGTGCCAGCAGCGTAGTCTTTGGGGGCGATGGCTACACCTTC
CDR3 protein: CASSVVFGGDGYTF

D gene: -
clone size: once
J gene: TRBJ2-2
V gene: TRBV9
CDR3 DNA: TGTGCCAGCAGCGAGGCGGCCAACACCGGGGAGCTGTTTTTT
CDR3 protein: CASSEAANTGELFF

D gene: -
clone size: -
J gene: TRBJ2-1
V gene: TRBV11-2
CDR3 DNA: TGTGCCAGCAGCTGGAGGACTGACAATGAGCAGTTCTTC
CDR3 protein: CASSWRTDNEQFF

D gene: -
clone size: -
J gene: TRBJ2-7
V gene: TRBV10-1
CDR3 DNA: TGCGCCAGCAGTGATACAAGATCCTACGAGCAGTACTTC
CDR3 protein: CASSDTRSYEQYF

D gene: -
clone size: -
J gene: TRBJ2-7
V gene: TRBV30
CDR3 DNA: TGTGCCTGGAGCGGGGGTTCCTACGAGCAGTACTTC
CDR3 protein: CAWSGGSYEQYF

D gene: -
clone size: -
J gene: TRBJ2-7
V gene: TRBV5-1
CDR3 DNA: TGCGCCAGCAGCTTGCAGGTGGGTTACGAGCAGTACTTC
CDR3 protein: CASSLQVGYEQYF

D gene: -
clone size: few
J gene: TRBJ1-2
V gene: TRBV10-3
CDR3 DNA: TGTGCCATCAGTGAGATTAGCAAGGGTACAGGAGCTAACTATGGCTACACCTTC
CDR3 protein: CAISEISKGTGANYGYTF

D gene: TRBD2
clone size: -
J gene: TRBJ2-3
V gene: TRBV5-4
CDR3 DNA: TGTGCCAGCAGCTTGGCTAGCGGGGGAAATACGCAGTATTTT
CDR3 protein: CASSLASGGNTQYF

D gene: -
clone size: -
J gene: TRBJ1-3
V gene: TRBV28
CDR3 DNA: TGTGCCAGCAGTCCCGGGGGGGAGGGCACCATATATTTT
CDR3 protein: CASSPGGEGTIYF

D gene: TRBD1
clone size: -
J gene: TRBJ2-3
V gene: TRBV19
CDR3 DNA: TGTGCCAGTAGTCCCAGGACAGGGAGCACAGATACGCAGTATTTT
CDR3 protein: CASSPRTGSTDTQYF

D gene: -
clone size: -
J gene: TRBJ1-1
V gene: TRBV5-4
CDR3 DNA: TGTGCCAGCACTCCGGGGGGTACCGTGACAATGAACACTGAAGCTTTCTTT
CDR3 protein: CASTPGGTVTMNTEAFF

D gene: -
clone size: -
J gene: TRBJ2-7
V gene: TRBV25-1
CDR3 DNA: TGTGCCTCTAGGGAGGTAAACTCCTACGAGCAGTACTTC
CDR3 protein: CASREVNSYEQYF

D gene: -
clone size: -
J gene: TRBJ1-1
V gene: TRBV7-9
CDR3 DNA: TGTTCCAGCAGCTTAGCACAGGACACTGAAGCTTTCTTT
CDR3 protein: CSSSLAQDTEAFF

D gene: -
clone size: -
J gene: TRBJ1-2
V gene: TRBV19
CDR3 DNA: TGTGCCAGTACCCCCAGGGGACACTCTAACTATGGCTACACCTTC
CDR3 protein: CASTPRGHSNYGYTF

D gene: TRBD1
clone size: few
J gene: TRBJ2-2
V gene: TRBV5-1
CDR3 DNA: TGCGCCAGCAGCTTGGTCAGGGGGAGCACCGGGGAGCTGTTTTTT
CDR3 protein: CASSLVRGSTGELFF

D gene: TRBD2
clone size: -
J gene: TRBJ2-4
V gene: TRBV15
CDR3 DNA: TGTGCCACCAGCTGGGAACTAGCGGGTGTACAAAACATTCAGTACTTC
CDR3 protein: CATSWELAGVQNIQYF

D gene: -
clone size: -
J gene: TRBJ2-5
V gene: TRBV29-1
CDR3 DNA: TGCAGCGTTGCGTTTGGGGGGTTCGGAGAGACCCAGTACTTC
CDR3 protein: CSVAFGGFGETQYF

D gene: TRBD1
clone size: -
J gene: TRBJ1-1
V gene: TRBV5-4
CDR3 DNA: TGTGCCAGCAGCTCCACACAGGGGGCGCTCAACGCTGAAGCTTTCTTT
CDR3 protein: CASSSTQGALNAEAFF

D gene: -
clone size: -
J gene: TRBJ2-5
V gene: TRBV6-4
CDR3 DNA: TGTGCCAGCAGTGACTCGAGGGAGGTGGAGGGACTGGGGGAGACCCAGTACTTC
CDR3 protein: CASSDSREVEGLGETQYF

D gene: TRBD1
clone size: -
J gene: TRBJ1-4
V gene: TRBV9
CDR3 DNA: TGTGCCAGCAGCGTGGACAGGGGCGGTGAAAAACTGTTTTTT
CDR3 protein: CASSVDRGGEKLFF